This TCR beta chain came from a study of blood T cell repertoires in COVID-19. Study-wide context: Samples taken during acute and convalescent COVID-19 were collected in the United States, Italy and Spain. T cells, B-cell-depleted T cells, or PBMCs supplied cDNA or gDNA.

The study drew participants aged about 18 to 89 years from some 23 US areas. The germline V gene has CDR1 SGHVS and CDR2 FQNEAQ. This CDR3 is built from 19 residues. Losses at the gene ends were 5 bases for V and 4 bases for J; bases not matched to a gene: 19. Generated by immunoSEQ multiplex PCR, the TCRdb table keeps only in-frame clones and is missing some. Of under 350,000 clones listed, under 95% are singletons. The sequenced sample was PBMCs or T cells enriched from blood (not recorded which). The origin of this receptor is a man between 60 and 75 years old who had recovered from COVID-19. The chain has TRBV7-8 and TRBJ1-2; 10 bases match TRBD1. The CDR3 DNA sequence: TGTGCCAGCAGCGTAAGAAGGGACAGGGGCTACGGTCCACCCTATGGCTACACCTTC. Amino acid sequence: CASSVRRDRGYGPPYGYTF.